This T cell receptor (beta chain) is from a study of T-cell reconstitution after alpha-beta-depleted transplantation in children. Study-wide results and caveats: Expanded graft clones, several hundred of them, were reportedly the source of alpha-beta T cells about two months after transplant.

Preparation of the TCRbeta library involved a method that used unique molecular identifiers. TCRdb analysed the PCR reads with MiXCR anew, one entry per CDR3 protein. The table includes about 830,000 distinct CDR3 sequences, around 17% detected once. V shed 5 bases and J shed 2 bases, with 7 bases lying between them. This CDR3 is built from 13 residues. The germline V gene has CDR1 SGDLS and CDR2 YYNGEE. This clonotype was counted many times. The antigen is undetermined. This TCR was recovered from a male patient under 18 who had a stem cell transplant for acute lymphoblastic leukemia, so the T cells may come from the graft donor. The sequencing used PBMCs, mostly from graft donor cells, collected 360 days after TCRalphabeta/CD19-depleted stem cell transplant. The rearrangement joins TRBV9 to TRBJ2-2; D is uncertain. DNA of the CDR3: TGTGCCAGCAGTGCTTTTAACACCGGGGAGCTGTTTTTT. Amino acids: CASSAFNTGELFF. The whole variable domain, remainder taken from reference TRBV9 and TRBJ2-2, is DSGVTQTPKHLITATGQRVTLRCSPRSGDLSVYWYQQSLDQGLQFLIQYYNGEERAKGNILERFSAQQFPDLHSELNLSSLELGDSALYFCASSAFNTGELFFGEGSRLTVL.